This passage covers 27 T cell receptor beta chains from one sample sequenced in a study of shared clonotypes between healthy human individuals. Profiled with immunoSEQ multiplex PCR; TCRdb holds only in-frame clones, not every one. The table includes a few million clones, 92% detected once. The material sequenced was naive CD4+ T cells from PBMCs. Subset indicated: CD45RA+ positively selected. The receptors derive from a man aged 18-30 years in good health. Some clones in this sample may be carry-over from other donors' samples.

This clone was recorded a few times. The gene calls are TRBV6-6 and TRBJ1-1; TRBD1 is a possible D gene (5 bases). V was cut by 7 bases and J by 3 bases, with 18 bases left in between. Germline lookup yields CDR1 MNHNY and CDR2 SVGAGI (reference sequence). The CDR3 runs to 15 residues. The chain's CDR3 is CASTNRGGKDTEAFF. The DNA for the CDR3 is TGTGCCAGCACCAACCGGGGGGGGAAGGACACTGAAGCTTTCTTT.

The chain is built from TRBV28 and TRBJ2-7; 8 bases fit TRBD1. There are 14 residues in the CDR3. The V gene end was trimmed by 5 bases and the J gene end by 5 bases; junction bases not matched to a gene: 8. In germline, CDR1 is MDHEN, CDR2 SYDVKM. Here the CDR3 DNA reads TGTGCCAGCAGTCCTGACAGGGGAGGAAACGAGCAGTACTTC. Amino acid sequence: CASSPDRGGNEQYF.

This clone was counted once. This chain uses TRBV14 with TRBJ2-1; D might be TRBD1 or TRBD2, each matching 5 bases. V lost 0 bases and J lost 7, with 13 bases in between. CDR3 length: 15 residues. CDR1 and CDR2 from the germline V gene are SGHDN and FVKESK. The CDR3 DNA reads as TGTGCCAGCAGCCAAGATGTGGGGGTTTGGAATGAGCAGTTCTTC. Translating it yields CASSQDVGVWNEQFF.

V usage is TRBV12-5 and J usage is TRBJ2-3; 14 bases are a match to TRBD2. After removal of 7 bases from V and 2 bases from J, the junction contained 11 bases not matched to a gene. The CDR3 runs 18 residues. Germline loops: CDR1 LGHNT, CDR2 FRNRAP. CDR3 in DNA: TGTGCTAGTGTTTTCTCCGGGACTAGCGGGAGTAACACAGATACGCAGTATTTT. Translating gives CASVFSGTSGSNTDTQYF.

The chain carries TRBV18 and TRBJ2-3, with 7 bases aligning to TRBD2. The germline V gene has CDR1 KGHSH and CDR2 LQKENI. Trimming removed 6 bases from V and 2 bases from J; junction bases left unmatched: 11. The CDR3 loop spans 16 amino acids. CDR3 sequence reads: CASSGRAGSITDTQYF. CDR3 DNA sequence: TGTGCCAGCTCTGGCAGAGCGGGATCGATCACAGATACGCAGTATTTT.

CDR3 nucleotide sequence: TGTGCCAGCAGTTACTCCCGACAGTTTTACGAGCAGTACTTC. Translating it yields CASSYSRQFYEQYF. The V and J genes are TRBV6-6 and TRBJ2-7, with a tentative D call TRBD1 (5 bases). Germline V gene sequence: CDR1 MNHNY, CDR2 SVGAGI (reference sequence). V lost 0 bases to trimming and J lost 4 bases, with 10 bases between them. The CDR3 runs to 14 residues.

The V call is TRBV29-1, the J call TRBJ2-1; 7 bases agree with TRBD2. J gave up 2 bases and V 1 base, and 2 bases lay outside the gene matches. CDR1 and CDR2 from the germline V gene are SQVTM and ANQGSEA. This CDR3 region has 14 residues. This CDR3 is CSVEAGGAYNEQFF. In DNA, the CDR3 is TGCAGCGTTGAAGCGGGAGGCGCCTACAATGAGCAGTTCTTC.

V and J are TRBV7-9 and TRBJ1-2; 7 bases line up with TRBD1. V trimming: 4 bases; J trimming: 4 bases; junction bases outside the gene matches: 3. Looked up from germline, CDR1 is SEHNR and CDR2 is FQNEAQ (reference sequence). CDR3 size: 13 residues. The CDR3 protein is CASSSQGTYGYTF. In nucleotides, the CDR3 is TGTGCCAGCAGCTCACAGGGGACCTATGGCTACACCTTC.

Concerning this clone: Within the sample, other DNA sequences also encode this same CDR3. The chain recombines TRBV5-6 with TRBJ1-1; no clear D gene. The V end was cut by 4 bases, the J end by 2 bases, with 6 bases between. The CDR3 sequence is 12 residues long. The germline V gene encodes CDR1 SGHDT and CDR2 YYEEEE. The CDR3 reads CASSRVNTEAFF. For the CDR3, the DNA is TGTGCCAGCAGCCGTGTCAACACTGAAGCTTTCTTT.

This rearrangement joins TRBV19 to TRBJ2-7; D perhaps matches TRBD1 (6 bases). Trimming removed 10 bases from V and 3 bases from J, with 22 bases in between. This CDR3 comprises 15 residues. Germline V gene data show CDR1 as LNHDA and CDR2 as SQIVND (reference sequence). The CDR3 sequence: CATHLTGSGIYEQYF. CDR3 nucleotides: TGTGCCACTCACCTGACAGGCAGCGGCATCTACGAGCAGTACTTC.

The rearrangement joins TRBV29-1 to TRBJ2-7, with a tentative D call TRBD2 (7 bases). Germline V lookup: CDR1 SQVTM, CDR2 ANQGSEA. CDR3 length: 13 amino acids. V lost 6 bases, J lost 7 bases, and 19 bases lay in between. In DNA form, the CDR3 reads TGCAGCGTGGGGGGGCTCCACCACGGGGAGCAGTACTTC. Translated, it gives CSVGGLHHGEQYF.

The CDR3 sequence is CASSIRSGSTDTQYF. CDR3 bases: TGTGCCAGCAGTATCAGAAGCGGGAGCACAGATACGCAGTATTTT. The chain joins TRBV28 to TRBJ2-3, with D possibly being TRBD2 (6 bases). This CDR3 comprises 15 residues. Germline V gene lookup returns CDR1 MDHEN and CDR2 SYDVKM. V dropped 5 bases and J dropped 0 bases, with 12 bases sitting between them.

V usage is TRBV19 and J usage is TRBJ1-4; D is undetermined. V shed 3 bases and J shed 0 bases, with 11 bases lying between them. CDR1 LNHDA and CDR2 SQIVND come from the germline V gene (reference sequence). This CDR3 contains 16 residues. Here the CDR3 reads CASSIGYLPTNEKLFF. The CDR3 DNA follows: TGTGCCAGTAGTATTGGGTACCTCCCAACTAATGAAAAACTGTTTTTT.

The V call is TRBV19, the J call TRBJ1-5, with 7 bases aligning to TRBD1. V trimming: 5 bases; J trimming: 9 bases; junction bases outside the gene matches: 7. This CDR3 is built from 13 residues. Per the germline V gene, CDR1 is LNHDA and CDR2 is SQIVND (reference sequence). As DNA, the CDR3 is TGTGCCAGTAGTGAAACAGGGGCCCGGCCCCAGCATTTT. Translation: CASSETGARPQHF. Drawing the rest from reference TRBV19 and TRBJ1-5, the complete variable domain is DGGITQSPKYLFRKEGQNVTLSCEQNLNHDAMYWYRQDPGQGLRLIYYSQIVNDFQKGDIAEGYSVSREKKESFPLTVTSAQKNPTAFYLCASSETGARPQHFGDGTRLSIL.

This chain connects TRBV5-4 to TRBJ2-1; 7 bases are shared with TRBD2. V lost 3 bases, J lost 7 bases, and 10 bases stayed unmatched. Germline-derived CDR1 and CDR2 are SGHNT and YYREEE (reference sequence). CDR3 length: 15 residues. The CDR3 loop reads CASSSGLVRLNEQFF. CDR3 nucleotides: TGTGCCAGCAGCTCCGGACTAGTTAGGTTGAATGAGCAGTTCTTC.

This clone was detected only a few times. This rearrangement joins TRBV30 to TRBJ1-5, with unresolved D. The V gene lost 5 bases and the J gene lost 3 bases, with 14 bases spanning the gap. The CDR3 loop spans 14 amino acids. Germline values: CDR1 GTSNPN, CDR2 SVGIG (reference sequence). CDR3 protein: CAWGNGLPNQPQHF. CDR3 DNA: TGTGCCTGGGGGAATGGACTACCCAATCAGCCCCAGCATTTT.

The CDR3 region has the DNA TGTGCCAGCAGCTCTACAGGTTACAATGAGCAGTTCTTC. Amino acid sequence: CASSSTGYNEQFF. This chain links TRBV7-8 with TRBJ2-1, with D possibly TRBD1 on 5 matching bases. Per germline, CDR1 SGHVS and CDR2 FQNEAQ. V was shortened by 4 bases and J by 4 bases, with 8 bases between the two germline ends. This CDR3 has 13 amino acids.

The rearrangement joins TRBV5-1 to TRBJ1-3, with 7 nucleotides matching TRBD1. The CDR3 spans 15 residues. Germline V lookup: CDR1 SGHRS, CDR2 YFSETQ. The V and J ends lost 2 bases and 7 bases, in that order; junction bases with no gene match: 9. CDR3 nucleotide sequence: TGCGCCAGCAGCTTCAATTTGGCAGGGGGTAACACCATATATTTT. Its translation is CASSFNLAGGNTIYF.

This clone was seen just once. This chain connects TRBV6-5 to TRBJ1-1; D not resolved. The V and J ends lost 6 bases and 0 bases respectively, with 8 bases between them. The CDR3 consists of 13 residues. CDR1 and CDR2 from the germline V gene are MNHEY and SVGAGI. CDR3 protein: CASRPPLNTEAFF. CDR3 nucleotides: TGTGCCAGCAGACCCCCCCTGAACACTGAAGCTTTCTTT.

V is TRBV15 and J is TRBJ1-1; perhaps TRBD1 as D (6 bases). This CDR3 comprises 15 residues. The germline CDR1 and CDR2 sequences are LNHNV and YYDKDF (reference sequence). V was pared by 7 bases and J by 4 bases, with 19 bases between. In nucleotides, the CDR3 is TGTGCCACCACGGAGGGGGGTGATGGAGGCACTGAAGCTTTCTTT. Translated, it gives CATTEGGDGGTEAFF.

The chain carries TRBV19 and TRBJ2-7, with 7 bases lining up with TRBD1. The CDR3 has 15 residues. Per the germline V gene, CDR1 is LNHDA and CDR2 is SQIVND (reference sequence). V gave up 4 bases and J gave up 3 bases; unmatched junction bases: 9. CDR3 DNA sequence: TGTGCCAGTAGTAACGCCGGGACAGAAAACTACGAGCAGTACTTC. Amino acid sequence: CASSNAGTENYEQYF.

The CDR3 loop is CASSPRDTSGANVLTF. DNA of the CDR3: TGTGCCAGCTCACCCAGGGACACCTCTGGGGCCAACGTCCTGACTTTC. The chain recombines TRBV18 with TRBJ2-6, with TRBD1 as a possible D gene (6 bases). The germline V gene encodes CDR1 KGHSH and CDR2 LQKENI. The CDR3 length is 16 residues. Trimming removed 3 bases at V and 0 bases at J, with 9 bases between.

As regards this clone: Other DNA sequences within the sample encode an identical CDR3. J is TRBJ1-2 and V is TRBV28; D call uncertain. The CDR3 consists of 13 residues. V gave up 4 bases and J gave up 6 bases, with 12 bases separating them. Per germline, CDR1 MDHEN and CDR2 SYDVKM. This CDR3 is CASSYPAGDGYTF. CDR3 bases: TGTGCCAGCAGTTACCCGGCTGGAGATGGCTACACCTTC.

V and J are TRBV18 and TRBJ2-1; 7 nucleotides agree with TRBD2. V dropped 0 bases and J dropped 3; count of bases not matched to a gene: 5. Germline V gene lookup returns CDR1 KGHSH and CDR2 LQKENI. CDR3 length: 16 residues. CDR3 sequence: CASSPPSGGDYNEQFF. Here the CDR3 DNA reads TGTGCCAGCTCACCACCGTCGGGAGGAGACTACAATGAGCAGTTCTTC.

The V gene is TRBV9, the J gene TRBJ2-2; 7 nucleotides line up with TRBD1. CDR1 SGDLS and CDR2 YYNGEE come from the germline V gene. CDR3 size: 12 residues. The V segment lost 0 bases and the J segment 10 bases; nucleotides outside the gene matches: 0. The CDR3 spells CASSVEGAELFF. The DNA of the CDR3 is TGTGCCAGCAGCGTAGAGGGGGCGGAGCTGTTTTTT. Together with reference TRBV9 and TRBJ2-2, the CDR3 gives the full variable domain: DSGVTQTPKHLITATGQRVTLRCSPRSGDLSVYWYQQSLDQGLQFLIQYYNGEERAKGNILERFSAQQFPDLHSELNLSSLELGDSALYFCASSVEGAELFFGEGSRLTVL.

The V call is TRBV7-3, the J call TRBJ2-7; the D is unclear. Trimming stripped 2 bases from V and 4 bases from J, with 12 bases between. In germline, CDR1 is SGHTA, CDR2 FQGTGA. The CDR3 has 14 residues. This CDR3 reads CASSLLGSGYEQYF. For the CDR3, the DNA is TGTGCCAGCAGCTTACTGGGGTCCGGGTACGAGCAGTACTTC.

CDR3 nucleotide sequence: TGCGCCAGCAGGGGCCCGGGGGCGCGAGGCACCGGGGAGCTGTTTTTT. Translation gives CASRGPGARGTGELFF. The chain employs TRBV5-1 and TRBJ2-2; either TRBD1 or TRBD2 may fit D (6 bases each). Trimming removed 5 bases at V and 4 bases at J, with 18 bases between. Germline V gene lookup returns CDR1 SGHRS and CDR2 YFSETQ. The CDR3 contains 16 residues. The full variable domain, in which reference TRBV5-1 and TRBJ2-2 provide the parts outside the CDR3, is KAGVTQTPRYLIKTRGQQVTLSCSPISGHRSVSWYQQTPGQGLQFLFEYFSETQRNKGNFPGRFSGRQFSNSRSEMNVSTLELGDSALYLCASRGPGARGTGELFFGEGSRLTVL.